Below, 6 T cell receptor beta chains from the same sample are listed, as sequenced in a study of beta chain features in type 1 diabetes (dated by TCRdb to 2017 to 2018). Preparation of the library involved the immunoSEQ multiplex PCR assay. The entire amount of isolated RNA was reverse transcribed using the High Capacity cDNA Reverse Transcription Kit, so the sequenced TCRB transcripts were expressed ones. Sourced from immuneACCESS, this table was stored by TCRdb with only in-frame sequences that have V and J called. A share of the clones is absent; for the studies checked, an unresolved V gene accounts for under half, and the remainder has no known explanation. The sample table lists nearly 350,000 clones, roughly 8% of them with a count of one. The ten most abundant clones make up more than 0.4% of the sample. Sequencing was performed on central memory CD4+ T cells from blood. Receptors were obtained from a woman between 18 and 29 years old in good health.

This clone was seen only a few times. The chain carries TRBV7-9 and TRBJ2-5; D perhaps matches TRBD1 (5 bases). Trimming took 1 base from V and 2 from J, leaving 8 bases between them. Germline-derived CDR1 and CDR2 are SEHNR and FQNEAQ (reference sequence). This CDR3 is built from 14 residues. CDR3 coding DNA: TGTGCCAGCAGCTTAGGTCCAGGGCAAGAGACCCAGTACTTC. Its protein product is CASSLGPGQETQYF.

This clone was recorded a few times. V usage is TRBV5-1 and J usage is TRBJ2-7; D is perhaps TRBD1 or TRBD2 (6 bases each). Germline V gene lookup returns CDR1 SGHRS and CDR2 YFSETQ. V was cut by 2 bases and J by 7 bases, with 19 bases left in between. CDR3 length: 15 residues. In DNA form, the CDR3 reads TGCGCCAGCAGCTTCCAAGGGGGGCCCAGAGGGGAGCAGTACTTC. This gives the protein CASSFQGGPRGEQYF.

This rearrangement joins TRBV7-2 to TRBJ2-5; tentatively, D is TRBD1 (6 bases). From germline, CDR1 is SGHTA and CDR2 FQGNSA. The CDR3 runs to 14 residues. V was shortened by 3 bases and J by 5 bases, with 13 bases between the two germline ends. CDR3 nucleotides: TGTGCCAGCAGCTTCGTTTGGGGGCTGGAGACCCAGTACTTC. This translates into CASSFVWGLETQYF.

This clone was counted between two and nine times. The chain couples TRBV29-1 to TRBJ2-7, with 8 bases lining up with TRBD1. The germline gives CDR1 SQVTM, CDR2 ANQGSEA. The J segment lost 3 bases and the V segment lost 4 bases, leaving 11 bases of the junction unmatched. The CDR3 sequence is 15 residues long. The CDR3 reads CSVGTPTGEDYEQYF. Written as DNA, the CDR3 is TGCAGCGTTGGGACGCCGACAGGGGAGGACTACGAGCAGTACTTC.

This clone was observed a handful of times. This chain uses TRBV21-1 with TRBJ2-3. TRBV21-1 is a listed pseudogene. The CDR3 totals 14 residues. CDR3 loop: CASSPLWNTDTQYF. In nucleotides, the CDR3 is TGTGCCAGCAGCCCCCTTTGGAACACAGATACGCAGTATTTT.

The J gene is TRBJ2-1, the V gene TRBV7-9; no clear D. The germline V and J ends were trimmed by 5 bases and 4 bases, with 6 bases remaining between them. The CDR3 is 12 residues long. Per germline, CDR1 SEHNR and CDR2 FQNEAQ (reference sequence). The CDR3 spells CASSRTYNEQFF. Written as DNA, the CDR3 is TGTGCCAGCAGCCGAACTTACAATGAGCAGTTCTTC.